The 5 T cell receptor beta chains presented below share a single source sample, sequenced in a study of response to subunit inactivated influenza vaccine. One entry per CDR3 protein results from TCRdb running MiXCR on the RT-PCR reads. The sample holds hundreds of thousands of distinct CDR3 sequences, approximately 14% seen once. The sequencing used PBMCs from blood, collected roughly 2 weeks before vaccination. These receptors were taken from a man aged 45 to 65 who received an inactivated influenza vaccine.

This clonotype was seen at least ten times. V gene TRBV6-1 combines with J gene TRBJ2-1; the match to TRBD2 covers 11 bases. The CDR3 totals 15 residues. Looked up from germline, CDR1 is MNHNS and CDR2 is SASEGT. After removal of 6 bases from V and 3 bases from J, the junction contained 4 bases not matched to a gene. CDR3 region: CASSRGLAVYNEQFF. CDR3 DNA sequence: TGTGCCAGCAGCCGGGGACTAGCGGTCTACAATGAGCAGTTCTTC.

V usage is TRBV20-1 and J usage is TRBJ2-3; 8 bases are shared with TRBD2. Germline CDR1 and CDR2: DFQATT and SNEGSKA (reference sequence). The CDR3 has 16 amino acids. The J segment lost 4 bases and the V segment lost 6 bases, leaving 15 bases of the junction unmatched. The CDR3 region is CSASPHLGRAADTQYF. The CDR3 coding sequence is TGCAGTGCCAGCCCACATCTCGGGAGGGCAGCAGATACGCAGTATTTT.

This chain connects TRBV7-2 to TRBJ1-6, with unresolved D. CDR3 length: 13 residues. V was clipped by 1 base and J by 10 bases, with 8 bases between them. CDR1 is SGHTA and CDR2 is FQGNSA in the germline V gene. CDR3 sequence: CASSLVGSSPLHF. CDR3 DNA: TGTGCCAGCAGCTTAGTGGGCAGCTCACCCCTCCACTTT.

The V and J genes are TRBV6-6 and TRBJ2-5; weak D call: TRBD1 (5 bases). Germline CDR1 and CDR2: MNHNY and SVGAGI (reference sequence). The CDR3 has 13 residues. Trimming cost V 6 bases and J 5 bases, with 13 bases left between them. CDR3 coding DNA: TGTGCCAGCAGCACCAGGGATTGGGAGACCCAGTACTTC. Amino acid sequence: CASSTRDWETQYF.

The CDR3 loop reads CASSPPEAAVVAEQFF. CDR3 nucleotides: TGTGCCAGCAGTCCCCCCGAGGCTGCGGTGGTTGCTGAGCAGTTCTTC. The chain links TRBV27 to TRBJ2-1, with unresolved D. Trimming stripped 5 bases from V and 9 bases from J, with 23 bases between. This CDR3 spans 16 amino acids. Per the germline V gene, CDR1 is MNHEY and CDR2 is SMNVEV (reference sequence).